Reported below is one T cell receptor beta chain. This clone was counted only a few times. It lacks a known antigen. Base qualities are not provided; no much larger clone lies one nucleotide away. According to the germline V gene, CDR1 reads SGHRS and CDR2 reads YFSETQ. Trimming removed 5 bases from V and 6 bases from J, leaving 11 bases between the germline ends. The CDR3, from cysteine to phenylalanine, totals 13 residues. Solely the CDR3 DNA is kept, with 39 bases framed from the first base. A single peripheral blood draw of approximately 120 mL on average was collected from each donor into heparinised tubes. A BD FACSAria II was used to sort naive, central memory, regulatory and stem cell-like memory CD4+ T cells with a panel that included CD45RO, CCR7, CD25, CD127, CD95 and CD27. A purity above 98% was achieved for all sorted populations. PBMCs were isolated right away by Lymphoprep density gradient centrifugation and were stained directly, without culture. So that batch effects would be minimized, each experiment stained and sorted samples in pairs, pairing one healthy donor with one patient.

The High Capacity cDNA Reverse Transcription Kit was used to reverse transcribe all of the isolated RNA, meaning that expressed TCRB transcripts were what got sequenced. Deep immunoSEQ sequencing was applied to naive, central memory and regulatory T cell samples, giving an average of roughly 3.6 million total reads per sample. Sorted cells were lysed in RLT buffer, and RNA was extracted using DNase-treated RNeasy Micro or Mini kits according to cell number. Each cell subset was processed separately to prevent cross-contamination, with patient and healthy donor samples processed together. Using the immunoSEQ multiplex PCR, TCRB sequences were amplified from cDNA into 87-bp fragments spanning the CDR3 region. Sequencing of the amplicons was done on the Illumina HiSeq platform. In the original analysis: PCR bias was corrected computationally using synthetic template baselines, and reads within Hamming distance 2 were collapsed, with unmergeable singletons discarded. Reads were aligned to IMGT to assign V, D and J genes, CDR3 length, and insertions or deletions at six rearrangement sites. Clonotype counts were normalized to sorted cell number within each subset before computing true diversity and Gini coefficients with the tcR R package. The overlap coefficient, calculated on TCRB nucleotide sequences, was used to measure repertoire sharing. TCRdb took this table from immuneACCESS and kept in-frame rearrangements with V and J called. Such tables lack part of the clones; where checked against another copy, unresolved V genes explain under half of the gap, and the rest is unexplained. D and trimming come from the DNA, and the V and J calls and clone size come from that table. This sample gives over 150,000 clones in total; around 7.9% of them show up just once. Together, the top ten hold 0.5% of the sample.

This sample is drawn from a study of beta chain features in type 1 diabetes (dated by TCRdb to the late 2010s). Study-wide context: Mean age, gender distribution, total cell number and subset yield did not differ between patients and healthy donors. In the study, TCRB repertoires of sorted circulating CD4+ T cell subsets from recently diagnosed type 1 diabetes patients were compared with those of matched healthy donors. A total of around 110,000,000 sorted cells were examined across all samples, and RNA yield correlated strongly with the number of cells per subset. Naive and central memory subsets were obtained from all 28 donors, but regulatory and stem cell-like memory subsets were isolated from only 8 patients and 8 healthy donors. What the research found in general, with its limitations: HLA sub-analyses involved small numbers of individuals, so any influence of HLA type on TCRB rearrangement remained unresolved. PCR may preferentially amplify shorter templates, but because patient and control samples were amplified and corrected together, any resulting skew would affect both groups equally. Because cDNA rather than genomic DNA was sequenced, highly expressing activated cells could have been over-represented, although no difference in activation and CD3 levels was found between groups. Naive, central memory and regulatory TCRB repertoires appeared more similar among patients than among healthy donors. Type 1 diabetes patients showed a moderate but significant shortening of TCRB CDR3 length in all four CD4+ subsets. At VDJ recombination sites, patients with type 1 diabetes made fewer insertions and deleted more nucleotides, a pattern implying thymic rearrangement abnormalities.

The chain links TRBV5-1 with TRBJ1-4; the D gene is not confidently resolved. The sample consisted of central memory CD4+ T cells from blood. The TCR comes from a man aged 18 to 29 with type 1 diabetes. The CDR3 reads CASSLSPDEKLFF. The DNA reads TGCGCCAGCAGTCTTTCCCCAGATGAAAAACTGTTTTTT.